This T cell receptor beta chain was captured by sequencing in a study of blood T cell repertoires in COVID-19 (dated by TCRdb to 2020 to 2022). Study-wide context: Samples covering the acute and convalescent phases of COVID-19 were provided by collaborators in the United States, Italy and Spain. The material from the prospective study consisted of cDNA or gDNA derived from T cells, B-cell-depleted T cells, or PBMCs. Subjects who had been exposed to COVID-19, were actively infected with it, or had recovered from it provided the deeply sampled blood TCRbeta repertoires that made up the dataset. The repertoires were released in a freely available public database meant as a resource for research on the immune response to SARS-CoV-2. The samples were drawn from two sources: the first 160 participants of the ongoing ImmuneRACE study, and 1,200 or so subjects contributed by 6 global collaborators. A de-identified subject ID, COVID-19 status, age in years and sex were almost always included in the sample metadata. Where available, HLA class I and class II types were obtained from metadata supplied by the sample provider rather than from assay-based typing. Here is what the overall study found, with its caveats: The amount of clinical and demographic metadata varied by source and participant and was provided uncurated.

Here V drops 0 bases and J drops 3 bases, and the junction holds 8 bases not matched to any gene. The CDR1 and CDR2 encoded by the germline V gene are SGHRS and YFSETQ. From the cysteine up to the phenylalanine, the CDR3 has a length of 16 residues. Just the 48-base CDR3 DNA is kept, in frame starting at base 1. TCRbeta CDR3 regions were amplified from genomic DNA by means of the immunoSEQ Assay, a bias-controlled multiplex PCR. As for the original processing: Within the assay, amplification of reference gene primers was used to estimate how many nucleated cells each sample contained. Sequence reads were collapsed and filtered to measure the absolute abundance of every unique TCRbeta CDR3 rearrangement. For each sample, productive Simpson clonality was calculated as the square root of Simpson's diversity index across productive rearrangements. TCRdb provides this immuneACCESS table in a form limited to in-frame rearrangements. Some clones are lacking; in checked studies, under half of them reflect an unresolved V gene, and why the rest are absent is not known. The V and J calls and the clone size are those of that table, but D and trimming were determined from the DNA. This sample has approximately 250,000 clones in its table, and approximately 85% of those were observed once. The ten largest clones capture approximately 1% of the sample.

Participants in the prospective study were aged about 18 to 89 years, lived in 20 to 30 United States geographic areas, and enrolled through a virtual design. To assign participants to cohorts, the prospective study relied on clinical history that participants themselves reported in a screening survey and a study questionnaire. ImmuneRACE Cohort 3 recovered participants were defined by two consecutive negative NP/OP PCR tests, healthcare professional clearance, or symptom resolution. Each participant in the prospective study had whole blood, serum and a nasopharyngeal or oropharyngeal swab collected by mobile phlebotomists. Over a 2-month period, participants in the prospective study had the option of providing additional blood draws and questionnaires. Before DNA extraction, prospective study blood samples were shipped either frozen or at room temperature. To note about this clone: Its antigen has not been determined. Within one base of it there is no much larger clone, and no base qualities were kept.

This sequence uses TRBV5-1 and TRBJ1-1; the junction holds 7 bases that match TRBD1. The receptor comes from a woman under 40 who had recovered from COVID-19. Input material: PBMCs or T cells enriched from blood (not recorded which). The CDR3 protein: CASSLDLSGGYTEAFF. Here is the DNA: TGCGCCAGCAGCTTGGATCTTTCAGGGGGTTACACTGAAGCTTTCTTT.